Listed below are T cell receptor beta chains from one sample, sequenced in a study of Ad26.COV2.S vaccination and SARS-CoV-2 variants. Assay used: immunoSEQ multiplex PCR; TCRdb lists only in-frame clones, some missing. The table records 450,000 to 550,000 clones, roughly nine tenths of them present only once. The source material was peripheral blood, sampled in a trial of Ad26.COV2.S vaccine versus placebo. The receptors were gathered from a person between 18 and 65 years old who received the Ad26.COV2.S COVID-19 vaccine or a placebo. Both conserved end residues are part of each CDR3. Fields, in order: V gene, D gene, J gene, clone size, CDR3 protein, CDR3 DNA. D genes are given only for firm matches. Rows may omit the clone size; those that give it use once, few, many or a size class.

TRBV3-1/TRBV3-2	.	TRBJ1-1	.	CASSPRASGNTEAFF	TGTGCCAGCAGCCCCCGGGCCAGTGGGAACACTGAAGCTTTCTTT
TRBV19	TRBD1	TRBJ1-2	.	CASSPQMTGMGYTF	TGTGCCAGTAGTCCTCAAATGACAGGGATGGGCTACACCTTC
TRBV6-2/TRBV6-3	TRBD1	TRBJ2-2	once	CASSRDRVFTGELFF	TGTGCCAGCAGTCGGGACAGGGTTTTCACCGGGGAGCTGTTTTTT
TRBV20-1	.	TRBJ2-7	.	CSASELEQYF	TGCAGTGCTAGTGAGCTGGAGCAGTACTTC
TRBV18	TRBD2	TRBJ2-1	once	CASSKRTSGRYEQFF	TGTGCCAGCTCAAAAAGGACTAGCGGGAGGTATGAGCAGTTCTTC
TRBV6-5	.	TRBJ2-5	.	CASTRISGETQYF	TGTGCCAGCACCCGTATTAGTGGAGAGACCCAGTACTTC
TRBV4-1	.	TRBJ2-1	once	CASSQEETLSYNEQFF	TGCGCCAGCAGCCAAGAAGAGACCCTCTCCTACAATGAGCAGTTCTTC
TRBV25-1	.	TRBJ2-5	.	CASSVGSYTQETQYF	TGTGCCAGCAGTGTCGGCTCGTACACCCAAGAGACCCAGTACTTC
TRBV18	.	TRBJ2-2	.	CASSPLGPGATGELFF	TGTGCCAGCTCACCACTCGGGCCAGGGGCAACCGGGGAGCTGTTTTTT
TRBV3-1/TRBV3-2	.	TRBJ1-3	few	CASSQSGDFHSGNTIYF	TGTGCCAGCAGCCAAAGTGGGGACTTTCACTCTGGAAACACCATATATTTT
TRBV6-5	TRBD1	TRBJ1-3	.	CASSSGGFGNTIYF	TGTGCCAGCAGTTCAGGGGGCTTCGGAAACACCATATATTTT
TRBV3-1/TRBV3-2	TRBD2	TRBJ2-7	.	CASSQEGSGGEFPLEQYF	TGTGCCAGCAGCCAAGAGGGTAGCGGGGGGGAGTTTCCGCTCGAGCAGTACTTC
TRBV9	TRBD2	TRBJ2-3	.	CASSVAGLGVDTQYF	TGTGCCAGCAGCGTAGCGGGACTAGGGGTAGATACGCAGTATTTT
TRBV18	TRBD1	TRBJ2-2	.	CASSRLRGHTGELFF	TGTGCCAGCTCAAGACTCAGGGGGCATACCGGGGAGCTGTTTTTT
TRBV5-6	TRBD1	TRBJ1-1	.	CASSWTGVTEAFF	TGTGCCAGCAGCTGGACAGGGGTGACTGAAGCTTTCTTT
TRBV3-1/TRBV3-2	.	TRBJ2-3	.	CASSQDKDSGYTDTQYF	TGTGCCAGCAGCCAAGATAAGGATAGCGGTTACACAGATACGCAGTATTTT
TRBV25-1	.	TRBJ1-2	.	CASSSVDANYGYTF	TGTGCCAGCAGTTCGGTCGACGCTAACTATGGCTACACCTTC
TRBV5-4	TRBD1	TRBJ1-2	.	CASSQERAGTGYGYTF	TGTGCCAGCAGCCAGGAGCGTGCCGGGACAGGCTATGGCTACACCTTC
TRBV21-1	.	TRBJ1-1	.	CASSKGVNTEAFF	TGTGCCAGCAGCAAAGGAGTGAACACTGAAGCTTTCTTT
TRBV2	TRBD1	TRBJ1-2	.	CASRGDRGGNYGYTF	TGTGCCAGCAGGGGGGACAGGGGAGGTAACTATGGCTACACCTTC
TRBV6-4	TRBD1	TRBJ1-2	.	CASRSGTGSNGYTF	TGTGCCAGCAGATCCGGGACAGGGTCGAATGGCTACACCTTC
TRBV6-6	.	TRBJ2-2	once	CASETEIGGELFF	TGTGCCAGCGAGACAGAAATCGGCGGGGAGCTGTTTTTT
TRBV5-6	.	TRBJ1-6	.	CASSRGVGTVNSPLHF	TGTGCCAGCAGCCGAGGGGTCGGGACGGTTAATTCACCCCTCCACTTT
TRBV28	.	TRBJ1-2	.	CASSFRDGYTF	TGTGCCAGCAGCTTTCGTGATGGCTACACCTTC
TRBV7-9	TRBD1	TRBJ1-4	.	CASSSGTGNEKLFF	TGTGCCAGCAGCTCCGGGACAGGGAATGAAAAACTGTTTTTT
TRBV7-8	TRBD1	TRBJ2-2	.	CASSLRDREPGELFF	TGTGCCAGCAGCTTAAGGGACAGGGAGCCCGGGGAGCTGTTTTTT
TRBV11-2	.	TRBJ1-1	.	CASSLTTNTEAFF	TGTGCCAGCAGCTTAACAACGAACACTGAAGCTTTCTTT
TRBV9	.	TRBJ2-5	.	CASSVGISVYRGQETQYF	TGTGCCAGCAGCGTAGGCATCTCAGTTTACCGGGGGCAAGAGACCCAGTACTTC
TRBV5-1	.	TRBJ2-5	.	CASRPGGPGETQYF	TGCGCCAGCAGGCCGGGGGGCCCGGGGGAGACCCAGTACTTC
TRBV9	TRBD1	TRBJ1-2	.	CASSVAGTGNGYTF	TGTGCCAGCAGCGTGGCCGGGACAGGGAACGGCTACACCTTC
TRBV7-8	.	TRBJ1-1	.	CASSRGGARSDTEAFF	TGTGCCAGCAGCCGGGGTGGTGCCAGATCTGACACTGAAGCTTTCTTT
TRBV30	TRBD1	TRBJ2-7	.	CAWSVSGGGGTEQYF	TGTGCCTGGAGTGTATCAGGGGGTGGGGGCACCGAGCAGTACTTC
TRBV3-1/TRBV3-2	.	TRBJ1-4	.	CASSPWAATNEKLFF	TGTGCCAGCAGCCCCTGGGCAGCAACTAATGAAAAACTGTTTTTT
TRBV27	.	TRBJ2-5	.	CASSPGPGRPQETQYF	TGTGCCAGCAGTCCGGGCCCCGGTCGGCCTCAAGAGACCCAGTACTTC
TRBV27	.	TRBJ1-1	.	CASSLFRGTEAFF	TGTGCCAGCAGTTTATTCAGGGGCACTGAAGCTTTCTTT
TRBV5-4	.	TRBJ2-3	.	CASSEALGRPSTDTQYF	TGTGCCAGCTCCGAAGCGCTCGGCAGGCCGAGCACAGATACGCAGTATTTT
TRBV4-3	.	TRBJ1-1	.	CASSQGTWGDTEAFF	TGCGCCAGCAGCCAGGGGACATGGGGGGACACTGAAGCTTTCTTT
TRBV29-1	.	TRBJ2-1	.	CSASMGPRSSYNEQFF	TGCAGCGCTTCGATGGGACCCCGGAGCTCCTACAATGAGCAGTTCTTC
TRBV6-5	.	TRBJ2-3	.	CASSYLGESTDTQYF	TGTGCCAGCAGTTACCTGGGCGAGAGCACAGATACGCAGTATTTT
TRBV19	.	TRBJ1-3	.	CASSIRGRAGNTIYF	TGTGCCAGTAGTATAAGGGGCAGGGCTGGAAACACCATATATTTT
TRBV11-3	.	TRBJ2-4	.	CASSLFPYIQYF	TGTGCCAGCAGCTTATTTCCTTATATTCAGTACTTC
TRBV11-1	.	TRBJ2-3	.	CASSYYGGTQYF	TGTGCCAGCAGCTATTATGGGGGTACGCAGTATTTT
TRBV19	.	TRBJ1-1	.	CASSGRRLEAFF	TGTGCCAGTAGTGGTCGAAGGCTCGAAGCTTTCTTT
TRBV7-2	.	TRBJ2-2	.	CASSLWGLNTGELFF	TGTGCCAGCAGCTTATGGGGACTGAACACCGGGGAGCTGTTTTTT
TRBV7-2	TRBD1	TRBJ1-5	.	CASTSGQGNQPQHF	TGTGCCAGCACCTCCGGACAGGGCAATCAGCCCCAGCATTTT
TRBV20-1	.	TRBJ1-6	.	CSASGTNNSPLHF	TGCAGTGCTAGTGGGACCAATAATTCACCCCTCCACTTT
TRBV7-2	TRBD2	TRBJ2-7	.	CASSLVGGGSYEQYF	TGTGCCAGCAGCTTAGTGGGCGGGGGGTCTTACGAGCAGTACTTC
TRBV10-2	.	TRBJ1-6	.	CASSAEDSPLHF	TGCGCCAGCAGTGCGGAGGATTCACCCCTCCACTTT
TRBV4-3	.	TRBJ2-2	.	CASSPRYGPSNTGELFF	TGCGCCAGCAGCCCCCGCTACGGACCTTCGAACACCGGGGAGCTGTTTTTT
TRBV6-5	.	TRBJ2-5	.	CASRKSNLQETQYF	TGTGCCAGCAGGAAATCGAACCTCCAAGAGACCCAGTACTTC
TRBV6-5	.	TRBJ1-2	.	CASSYSGTGYTF	TGTGCCAGCAGTTACTCTGGGACTGGCTACACCTTC
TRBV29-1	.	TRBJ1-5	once	CSVEDGSDRAQHF	TGCAGCGTTGAAGATGGTAGTGACCGGGCCCAGCATTTT
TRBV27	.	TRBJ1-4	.	CASSLGTPTNEKLFF	TGTGCCAGCAGTTTAGGCACACCAACTAATGAAAAACTGTTTTTT
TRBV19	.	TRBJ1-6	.	CASRVEHSDSPLHF	TGTGCCAGTAGAGTTGAGCATTCAGATTCACCCCTCCACTTT